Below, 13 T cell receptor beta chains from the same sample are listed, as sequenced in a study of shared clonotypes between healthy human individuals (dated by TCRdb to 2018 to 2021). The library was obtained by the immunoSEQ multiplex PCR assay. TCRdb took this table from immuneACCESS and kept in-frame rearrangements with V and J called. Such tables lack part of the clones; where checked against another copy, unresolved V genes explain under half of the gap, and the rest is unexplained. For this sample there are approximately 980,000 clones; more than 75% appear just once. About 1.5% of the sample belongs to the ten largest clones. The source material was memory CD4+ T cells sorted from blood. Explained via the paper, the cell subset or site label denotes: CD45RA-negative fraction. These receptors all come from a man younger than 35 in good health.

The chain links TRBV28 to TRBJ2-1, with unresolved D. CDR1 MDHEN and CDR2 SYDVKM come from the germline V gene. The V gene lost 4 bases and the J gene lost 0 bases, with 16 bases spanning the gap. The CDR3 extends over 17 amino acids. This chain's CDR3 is CASSSPPGSPSYNEQFF. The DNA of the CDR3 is TGTGCCAGCAGTTCGCCCCCCGGCTCCCCCTCCTACAATGAGCAGTTCTTC.

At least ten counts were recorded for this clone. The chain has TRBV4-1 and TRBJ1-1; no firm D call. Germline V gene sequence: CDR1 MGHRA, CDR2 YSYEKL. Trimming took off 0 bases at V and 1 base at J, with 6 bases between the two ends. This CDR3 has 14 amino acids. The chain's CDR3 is CASSQEGRNTEAFF. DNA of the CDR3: TGCGCCAGCAGCCAAGAAGGACGGAACACTGAAGCTTTCTTT.

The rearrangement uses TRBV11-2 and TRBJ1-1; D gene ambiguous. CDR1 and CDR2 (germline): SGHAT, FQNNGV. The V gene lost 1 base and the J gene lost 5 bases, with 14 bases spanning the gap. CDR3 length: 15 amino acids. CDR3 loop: CASSLGVQAMTEAFF. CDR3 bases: TGTGCCAGCAGCTTAGGGGTGCAGGCTATGACTGAAGCTTTCTTT.

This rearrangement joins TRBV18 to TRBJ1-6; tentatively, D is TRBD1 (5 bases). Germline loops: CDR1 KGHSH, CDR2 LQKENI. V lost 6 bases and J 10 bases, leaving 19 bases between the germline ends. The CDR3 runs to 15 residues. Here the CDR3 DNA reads TGTGCCAGCTCCCCCGGGGCGCAGGGTTTATCACCCCTCCACTTT. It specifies CASSPGAQGLSPLHF. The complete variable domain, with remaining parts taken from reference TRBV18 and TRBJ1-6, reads NAGVMQNPRHLVRRRGQEARLRCSPMKGHSHVYWYRQLPEEGLKFMVYLQKENIIDESGMPKERFSAEFPKEGPSILRIQQVVRGDSAAYFCASSPGAQGLSPLHFGNGTRLTVT.

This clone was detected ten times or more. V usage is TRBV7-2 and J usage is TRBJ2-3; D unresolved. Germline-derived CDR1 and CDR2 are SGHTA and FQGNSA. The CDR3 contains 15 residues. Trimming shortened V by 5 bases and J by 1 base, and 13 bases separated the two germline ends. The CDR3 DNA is TGTGCCAGCAGCCTCCGACTGGCGGGCACAGATACGCAGTATTTT. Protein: CASSLRLAGTDTQYF. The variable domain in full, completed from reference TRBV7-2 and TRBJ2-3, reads GAGVSQSPSNKVTEKGKDVELRCDPISGHTALYWYRQSLGQGLEFLIYFQGNSAPDKSGLPSDRFSAERTGGSVSTLTIQRTQQEDSAVYLCASSLRLAGTDTQYFGPGTRLTVL.

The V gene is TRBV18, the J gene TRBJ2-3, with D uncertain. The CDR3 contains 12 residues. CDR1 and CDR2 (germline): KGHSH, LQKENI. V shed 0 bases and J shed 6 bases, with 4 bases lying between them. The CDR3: CASSPPADTQYF. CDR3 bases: TGTGCCAGCTCACCACCGGCGGATACGCAGTATTTT.

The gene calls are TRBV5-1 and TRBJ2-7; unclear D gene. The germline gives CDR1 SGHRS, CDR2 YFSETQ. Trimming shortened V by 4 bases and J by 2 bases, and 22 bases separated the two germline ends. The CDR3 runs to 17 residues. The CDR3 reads CASSLDAFGRGAYEQYF. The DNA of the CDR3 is TGCGCCAGCAGCCTCGACGCATTCGGACGTGGAGCCTACGAGCAGTACTTC.

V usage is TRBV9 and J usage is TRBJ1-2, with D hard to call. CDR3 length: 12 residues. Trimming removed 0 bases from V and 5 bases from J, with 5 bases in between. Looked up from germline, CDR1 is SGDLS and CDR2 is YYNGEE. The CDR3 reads CASSVADYGYTF. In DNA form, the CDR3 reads TGTGCCAGCAGCGTAGCTGATTATGGCTACACCTTC. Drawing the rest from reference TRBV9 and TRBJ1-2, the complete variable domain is DSGVTQTPKHLITATGQRVTLRCSPRSGDLSVYWYQQSLDQGLQFLIQYYNGEERAKGNILERFSAQQFPDLHSELNLSSLELGDSALYFCASSVADYGYTFGSGTRLTVV.

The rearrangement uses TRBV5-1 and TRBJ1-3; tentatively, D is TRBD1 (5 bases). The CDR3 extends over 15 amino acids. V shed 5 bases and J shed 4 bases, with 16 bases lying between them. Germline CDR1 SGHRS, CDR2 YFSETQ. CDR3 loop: CASSSSGHAGNTIYF. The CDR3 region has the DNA TGCGCCAGCAGTTCCTCGGGGCATGCCGGAAACACCATATATTTT.

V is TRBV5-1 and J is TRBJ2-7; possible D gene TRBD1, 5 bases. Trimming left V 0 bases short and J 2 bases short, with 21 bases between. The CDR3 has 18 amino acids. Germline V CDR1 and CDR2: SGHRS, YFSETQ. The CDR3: CASSLARYEAGLPYEQYF. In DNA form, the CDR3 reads TGCGCCAGCAGCTTGGCCCGGTACGAGGCAGGGTTACCCTACGAGCAGTACTTC.

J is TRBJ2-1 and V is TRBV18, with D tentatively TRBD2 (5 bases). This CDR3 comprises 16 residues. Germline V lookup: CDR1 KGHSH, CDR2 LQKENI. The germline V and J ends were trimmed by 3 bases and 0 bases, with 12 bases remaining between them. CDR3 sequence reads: CASSPLAHSSYNEQFF. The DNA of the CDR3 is TGTGCCAGCTCACCGCTAGCCCATAGCTCCTACAATGAGCAGTTCTTC.

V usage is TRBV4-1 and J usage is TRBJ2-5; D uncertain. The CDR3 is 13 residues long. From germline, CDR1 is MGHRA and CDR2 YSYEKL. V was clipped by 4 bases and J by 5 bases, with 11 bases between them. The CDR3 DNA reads TGCGCCAGCAGCCGGTGGGTCGCCGAGACCCAGTACTTC. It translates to CASSRWVAETQYF.

CDR3 nucleotides: TGTGCCAGCAGTTATTCCGGGCTAGCGGGAGTGTGGGAGCAGTACTTC. Translated, it gives CASSYSGLAGVWEQYF. This chain uses TRBV6-5 with TRBJ2-7, with 10 bases fitting TRBD2. CDR3 length equals 16 residues. V lost 3 bases and J lost 7; bases outside the gene matches: 12. Germline V gene lookup returns CDR1 MNHEY and CDR2 SVGAGI.